This T cell receptor (beta chain) emerged from a study of a mutant IDH1 vaccine in newly diagnosed glioma. Study in general: Vaccinations, eight in total, occurred in weeks 1, 3, 5, 7, 11, 15, 19, 23. Vaccination began 4-6 weeks post radiotherapy alone, or with temozolomide cycles.

Time point specified: week 23, last vaccination. In the vaccine, a single dose held 300 ug of the mutant IDH1 20-mer peptide, along with topical imiquimod. Patients carried new grade 3 or 4 IDH1-mutant astrocytomas lacking nuclear ATRX. By frequency in the sample, this clone is large. The antigen is unknown. The sample has other DNA sequences that encode this CDR3 too. Clones were sequenced by immunoSEQ multiplex PCR, and TCRdb holds only the in-frame ones, with some missing. The sample consists of some 70,000 clones, approximately 84% of them appearing once. Findings and limits, study-wide: Vaccine-induced immune responses were detected in roughly 93% of patients.

This CDR3 region has 17 residues. V was trimmed by 0 bases and J by 0 bases, leaving 13 bases between them. Germline V gives CDR1 LNHNV, CDR2 YYDKDF (reference sequence). The rearrangement joins TRBV15 to TRBJ2-3; D gene ambiguous. This TCR was recovered from a man aged 18 to 30 with glioma. The starting material was PBMCs, obtained from a glioma patient whose treatment included an IDH1 peptide vaccine. CDR3 in DNA: TGTGCCACCAGCAGAGATAGAAGCAGCCTTAGCACAGATACGCAGTATTTT. It yields the protein CATSRDRSSLSTDTQYF.